A selection of T cell receptor beta chains follows, all from one sample in a study of blood T cell repertoires in COVID-19. Repertoires were generated with immunoSEQ multiplex PCR, while TCRdb's copy carries only in-frame clones and drops some. The table lists 490,000 or so clones, more than 75% of them singletons. Material for sequencing was PBMCs or T cells enriched from blood (not recorded which). These receptors came from a woman in her thirties or forties who had recovered from COVID-19. Both conserved end residues are trimmed from each CDR3. The size entry is marked missing in some rows and otherwise reads once, few, many or a size class.

abundance,v_gene,len,CDR3aa
NA,TRBV7-2,11,ASSLAATGEQY
NA,TRBV19,12,ASSPGSALLEQY
once,TRBV11-3,15,ASSLVSGRAAYNEQF
once,TRBV4-3,15,ASSRDSGRTRVGELF
once,TRBV18,18,ASSPSPGEAGFSSGNTIY
NA,TRBV19,12,ASSIGGRGTEAF
NA,TRBV27,11,ASSPPGQETQY
NA,TRBV7-9,12,ASSFQGSEREQF
NA,TRBV19,15,ASSTQGLAGVPYEQY
NA,TRBV5-4,14,ASSLGPGDSNQPQH
NA,TRBV24-1,10,ATRTTGSEAF
NA,TRBV4-3,13,ASSPREGSNYGYT
NA,TRBV11-3,15,ASSLDRTSGSLNEQF
NA,TRBV6-5,11,ASSYGGDTEAF
NA,TRBV21-1,14,ASSSGLAGESGELF
NA,TRBV5-1,12,ASSISGSNNEQY
NA,TRBV10-2,15,ASREIGTGRRTDTQY
NA,TRBV5-1,11,ASSLAWEDGYT